This TCR beta chain was captured by sequencing in a study of T cell responses to AZD1222 COVID-19 vaccine. Findings and caveats of the study: Clonal diversity was possibly underestimated, and white British individuals and females predominated among donors. Only six people who got AZD1222 tested seropositive at baseline.

The repertoire was sequenced with immunoSEQ multiplex PCR; TCRdb's copy has only in-frame clones and lacks some. The table has about 100,000 clones, approximately 84% seen once. This clone was observed a single time. The antigen is undetermined. Material: peripheral blood, obtained on day 0 of AZD1222 vaccination. This clonotype was obtained from an adult in good health.

The CDR3 coding sequence is TGTGCCAGTAGGAGGGAAGGAAGAGAGCCCCAGCATTTT. It codes for CASRREGREPQHF. The chain couples TRBV19 to TRBJ1-5, with D unclear. The CDR3 sequence is 13 residues long. The germline CDR1 and CDR2 sequences are LNHDA and SQIVND (reference sequence). V lost 6 bases and J lost 8, with 14 bases in between.